This T cell receptor beta chain came from a study of cytomegalovirus exposure and HLA in healthy donors. Whole-study results and caveats: The study recorded 150 to 200 TCR beta chains that were cytomegalovirus-associated. The tendency of first-cohort TCR clusters to co-occur in the 120 validation repertoires was identified by a subsequent analysis. Rarity marked most TCR sequences, yet some public TCRs occurred in many donors.

On this clone: Its antigen remains unidentified.

The donors were in the approximately 120-subject validation cohort, distinct from the approximately 670-subject first cohort. Profiling relied on immunoSEQ multiplex PCR, and the TCRdb table lists in-frame clones only, not all of them. The table records about 280,000 clones, 65% to 90% of them present only once. The CDR3 extends over 15 amino acids. The germline gives CDR1 SGDLS, CDR2 YYNGEE. With 2 bases removed from V and 0 bases from J, the gap between germline ends came to 9 bases. Sequences were obtained from PBMCs. The J gene is TRBJ1-5, the V gene TRBV9; TRBD1 is a possible D gene (6 bases). The origin of this receptor is a young woman in good health and CMV-seronegative. CDR3 nucleotide sequence: TGTGCCAGCAGCGTTACAGGGTATAGCAATCAGCCCCAGCATTTT. Its translation: CASSVTGYSNQPQHF.